Ten or more counts support the clone carrying this T cell receptor (beta chain). The target antigen is unknown. TCRdb re-called the reads through MiXCR, storing one row per CDR3 protein. Here the sample spans hundreds of thousands of distinct CDR3 sequences, around 9.1% being singletons. This specimen comes from a study of T cell repertoires in cytomegalovirus infection. Background on the study: Indicated by public TCR beta signatures were CMV infection and matching HLA type. Study-level points and caveats: In two of eight donors, the top clonotype was HLA-C-restricted CMV-specific.

The V gene lost 10 bases and the J gene lost 1 base, with 16 bases spanning the gap. This CDR3 is built from 14 residues. Germline assignment: CDR1 SNHLY and CDR2 FYNNEI. The J gene is TRBJ1-1, the V gene TRBV2; D is perhaps TRBD1 (5 bases). This receptor was obtained from a human donor in good health (CMV status not recorded). Some clones in this sample may be carry-over from other donors' samples. The specimen was PBMCs. CDR3 region: CATSRQGWNTEAFF. In DNA, the CDR3 is TGTGCCACTTCACGGCAGGGTTGGAACACTGAAGCTTTCTTT.